The sequence of this T cell receptor beta chain was determined in a study of T cells in Graves' hyperthyroidism and ophthalmopathy. Template material for amplifying TCR beta CDR3 regions consisted of RNA transcripts. First-round RT-PCR with HTBI primers amplified the TCR CDR3 region. Using its own MiXCR run on the multiplex PCR reads, TCRdb lists one record per CDR3 protein. The sample has roughly 35,000 distinct CDR3 sequences; approximately 50% are singletons. Notes on this clonotype: Its antigen is still unknown.

The CDR3 consists of 17 residues. Germline trimming cut 2 bases from V and 5 bases from J; bases unmatched to any gene: 11. Germline V gives CDR1 SGHTA, CDR2 FQGNSA. The diagnostic basis comprised clinical symptoms, serum thyroxine and TRAb, thyroid ultrasound and orbital computed tomography. General observations from the study: Researchers report that a 13 V-J model separated ophthalmopathy from stable hyperthyroidism. The model made its ophthalmopathy prediction, and onset followed a median approximately six months later. Appearing also in blood were most of the thyroid clonotypes expanded above 0.001.

V is TRBV7-2 and J is TRBJ2-3; 9 bases line up with TRBD2. This clonotype originated in a woman aged 40 to 50 with Graves' ophthalmopathy. Sequencing was performed on blood. CDR3 sequence: CASSLIGGSGGQDTQYF. In DNA, the CDR3 is TGTGCCAGCAGCTTAATCGGTGGTAGCGGGGGTCAAGATACGCAGTATTTT.